The 15 T cell receptor beta chains given below trace back to one sample, sequenced in a study of T cells in Graves' hyperthyroidism and ophthalmopathy. RNA transcripts served as the template for amplifying TCR beta CDR3 regions. TCR CDR3 underwent first-round RT-PCR with the HTBI primer set. A single record per CDR3 protein comes from TCRdb applying MiXCR to the multiplex PCR reads. The repertoire holds approximately 640,000 distinct CDR3 sequences, around 15% seen once, with around 15% in the top ten. The sample taken for sequencing was blood. These receptors originate from a man in his fifties or sixties with Graves' hyperthyroidism.

There are many counts of this clonotype. The CDR3 loop reads CASSDRLAGGNEQYF. The DNA of the CDR3 is TGTGCCAGCAGTGACCGACTAGCGGGAGGGAACGAGCAGTACTTC. This sequence joins TRBV7-8 and TRBJ2-7, with 14 bases matching TRBD2. The ends lost 6 bases at V and 5 bases at J; junction bases unmatched: 6. The CDR3 is made up of 15 amino acids. CDR1 and CDR2 from the germline V gene are SGHVS and FQNEAQ.

In this sample, this clonotype turned up a few times. The chain links TRBV11-2 to TRBJ2-7, with D uncertain. The ends were cut back, 5 bases at V and 2 bases at J, with 13 bases in the middle. Germline V gene lookup returns CDR1 SGHAT and CDR2 FQNNGV. There are 14 residues in the CDR3. The CDR3, as DNA: TGTGCCAGCAGCGGGTGGGTCCCCACCTACGAGCAGTACTTC. The encoded protein is CASSGWVPTYEQYF.

This chain connects TRBV12-3 or TRBV12-4 to TRBJ2-2; D is possibly TRBD1 (5 bases). The DNA end lines up better with TRBJ1-1; the J call may be wrong. This CDR3 is 12 amino acids long. CDR3 in amino acids: CASSPSGLRAFF. The CDR3 nucleotides are TGTGCCAGCAGTCCCTCAGGGCTGAGAGCTTTCTTT.

This clonotype was recorded many times. The chain uses TRBV5-1 and TRBJ1-4; D gene ambiguous. The V end was cut by 0 bases, the J end by 3 bases, with 6 bases between. CDR1 and CDR2 (germline): SGHRS, YFSETQ. CDR3 length: 14 amino acids. The CDR3 protein is CASSLDRPNEKLFF. CDR3 sequence (DNA): TGCGCCAGCAGCTTGGACAGACCTAATGAAAAACTGTTTTTT.

The CDR3 DNA follows: TGTGCCATCAGTGAAGCTATCGGGGGGGGGGAGCAGTACTTC. Its protein product is CAISEAIGGGEQYF. J is TRBJ2-7 and V is TRBV10-3, with 8 bases that match TRBD2. This CDR3 has 14 amino acids. The germline V gene has CDR1 ENHRY and CDR2 SYGVKD. J lost 7 bases, V lost 3 bases, and 8 bases had no gene match.

The chain combines TRBV28 with TRBJ2-1; 12 bases agree with TRBD1. Losses at the gene ends were 6 bases for V and 9 bases for J; bases not matched to a gene: 9. Germline V gives CDR1 MDHEN, CDR2 SYDVKM. The CDR3 spans 15 residues. Written as DNA, the CDR3 is TGTGCCAGCAGCTTGGGACAGGGGGCTAAAAGTGAGCAGTTCTTC. Its protein product is CASSLGQGAKSEQFF.

This clonotype was seen a few times. The J gene is TRBJ1-4, the V gene TRBV11-2; D is uncertain. Germline assignment: CDR1 SGHAT and CDR2 FQNNGV. The CDR3 runs to 14 residues. V shed 4 bases and J shed 8 bases, with 14 bases lying between them. The CDR3 loop is CASSSVDGGEKLFF. The CDR3 bases are TGTGCCAGCAGCTCCGTGGACGGTGGGGAAAAACTGTTTTTT. Using reference TRBV11-2 and TRBJ1-4 for the parts outside the CDR3, the full variable domain is EAGVAQSPRYKIIEKRQSVAFWCNPISGHATLYWYQQILGQGPKLLIQFQNNGVVDDSQLPKDRFSAERLKGVDSTLKIQPAKLEDSAVYLCASSSVDGGEKLFFGSGTQLSVL.

V is TRBV10-3 and J is TRBJ1-5; 11 bases are shared with TRBD1. This CDR3 is built from 18 residues. The germline CDR1 and CDR2 sequences are ENHRY and SYGVKD. V dropped 1 base and J dropped 7; count of bases not matched to a gene: 12. CDR3 in amino acids: CAISEWATGTGGDQPQHF. The CDR3 coding sequence is TGTGCCATCAGTGAGTGGGCTACCGGGACAGGGGGGGACCAGCCCCAGCATTTT.

This clonotype was detected many times. The chain joins TRBV12-5 to TRBJ2-1; 7 bases fit TRBD1. The CDR3 contains 17 residues. J gave up 1 base and V 5 bases, and 11 bases lay outside the gene matches. Germline loops: CDR1 LGHNT, CDR2 FRNRAP. The chain's CDR3 is CASGDGKTGRSYNEQFF. The DNA of the CDR3 is TGTGCTAGTGGTGACGGTAAGACAGGGAGATCCTACAATGAGCAGTTCTTC.

In its sample, this clonotype was seen many times. The V gene is TRBV18, the J gene TRBJ2-7, with 12 bases identical to TRBD1. J gave up 5 bases and V 3 bases, and 2 bases lay outside the gene matches. CDR1 is KGHSH, CDR2 LQKENI, per germline. The CDR3 covers 14 residues. Here the CDR3 DNA reads TGTGCCAGCTCACCCGGGGACAGGGGGCACGAGCAGTACTTC. As protein: CASSPGDRGHEQYF.

Only a few counts were recorded for this clonotype. This chain links TRBV13 with TRBJ2-3; D is possibly TRBD2 (6 bases). The CDR3 consists of 16 residues. Trimming removed 5 bases from V and 4 bases from J, with 19 bases in between. The V gene's germline CDR1 is PRHDT and CDR2 FYEKMQ (reference sequence). This CDR3 is CASSHRRRGGSDTQYF. CDR3 coding DNA: TGTGCCAGCAGCCATAGGAGGCGGGGCGGCTCAGATACGCAGTATTTT.

This clonotype was recorded at least ten times. The gene calls are TRBV29-1 and TRBJ2-3; the D gene is possibly TRBD2 (5 bases). V shed 5 bases and J shed 6 bases, with 12 bases lying between them. The CDR3 is made up of 12 amino acids. Looked up from germline, CDR1 is SQVTM and CDR2 is ANQGSEA. The CDR3, as DNA: TGCAGCGTTCGGAGTAGCGAGGATACGCAGTATTTT. Its protein is CSVRSSEDTQYF.

For this clonotype: Given a much more abundant clone one base away, this may be a read error. The chain combines TRBV11-3 with TRBJ2-7; D may correspond to TRBD1 or TRBD2 (5 bases each). The germline gives CDR1 SGHNT, CDR2 YENEEA. The CDR3 sequence is 12 residues long. The CDR3: CASTEGYYERYF. DNA of the CDR3: TGTGCCAGCACCGAGGGGTACTACGAGCGGTACTTC.

The J gene is TRBJ2-7, the V gene TRBV5-4; 10 bases align to TRBD1. Germline V lookup: CDR1 SGHNT, CDR2 YYREEE (reference sequence). V lost 1 base and J lost 3; bases outside the gene matches: 7. This CDR3 is 16 amino acids long. This chain's CDR3 is CASSLSGTGAIYEQYF. In DNA form, the CDR3 reads TGTGCCAGCAGCTTGAGCGGGACAGGGGCTATCTACGAGCAGTACTTC. Full variable domain (remainder filled in from reference TRBV5-4 and TRBJ2-7): ETGVTQSPTHLIKTRGQQVTLRCSSQSGHNTVSWYQQALGQGPQFIFQYYREEENGRGNFPPRFSGLQFPNYSSELNVNALELDDSALYLCASSLSGTGAIYEQYFGPGTRLTVT.

The chain carries TRBV5-1 and TRBJ1-1; D is possibly TRBD1 (6 bases). CDR1 and CDR2 (germline): SGHRS, YFSETQ. CDR3 size: 15 residues. V was cut by 0 bases and J by 3 bases, with 12 bases left in between. CDR3 DNA sequence: TGCGCCAGCAGCTTGGCCCCAGGGGTGGACACTGAAGCTTTCTTT. Protein sequence: CASSLAPGVDTEAFF.